The 10 T cell receptor beta chains reported below all come from one sample, sequenced in a study of blood T cell repertoires in COVID-19. Measured with immunoSEQ multiplex PCR; TCRdb has only the in-frame clones, and not every one. Among about 240,000 clones listed, approximately 80% were seen once. The sequenced sample consisted of peripheral blood. Every receptor here comes from a woman of 80 years or more with acute or convalescent COVID-19.

This chain joins TRBV2 and TRBJ1-4, with 9 bases lining up with TRBD1. The CDR3 covers 13 residues. The J segment lost 7 bases and the V segment lost 7 bases, leaving 4 bases of the junction unmatched. Per the germline V gene, CDR1 is SNHLY and CDR2 is FYNNEI. The CDR3 DNA is TGTGCCAGCAAGGGACAGGGCGGTGAAAAACTGTTTTTT. This gives the protein CASKGQGGEKLFF. The complete variable domain, with remaining parts taken from reference TRBV2 and TRBJ1-4, reads EPEVTQTPSHQVTQMGQEVILRCVPISNHLYFYWYRQILGQKVEFLVSFYNNEISEKSEIFDDQFSVERPDGSNFTLKIRSTKLEDSAMYFCASKGQGGEKLFFGSGTQLSVL.

This chain joins TRBV30 and TRBJ2-3, with TRBD2 matching 12 bases. Germline-derived CDR1 and CDR2 are GTSNPN and SVGIG (reference sequence). With 5 bases clipped from V and 0 bases from J, the junction kept 15 bases outside the gene matches. CDR3 length: 19 residues. CDR3 loop: CAWAFGASGGVTSTDTQYF. CDR3 DNA sequence: TGTGCCTGGGCTTTTGGCGCTAGCGGGGGGGTCACTAGCACAGATACGCAGTATTTT.

The chain couples TRBV2 to TRBJ1-2; D ambiguous. V was pared by 5 bases and J by 6 bases, with 13 bases between. Germline V CDR1 and CDR2: SNHLY, FYNNEI. This CDR3 has 13 amino acids. The CDR3 region has the DNA TGTGCCAGCAGTTATACAGTAAACGATGGCTACACCTTC. Translated: CASSYTVNDGYTF.

The J gene is TRBJ1-6, the V gene TRBV30; D possibly corresponds to TRBD1 (5 bases). CDR1 GTSNPN and CDR2 SVGIG come from the germline V gene (reference sequence). Trimming took 5 bases from V and 10 from J, leaving 15 bases between them. The CDR3 has 13 amino acids. Here the CDR3 reads CAWSGLSGSPLHF. The CDR3 DNA is TGTGCCTGGTCGGGACTATCAGGATCACCCCTCCACTTT.

The chain uses TRBV2 and TRBJ1-4; D unresolved. The germline V and J ends were trimmed by 6 bases and 8 bases, with 16 bases remaining between them. The length of the CDR3 is 14 residues. The germline CDR1 and CDR2 sequences are SNHLY and FYNNEI. DNA of the CDR3: TGTGCCAGCAGCCGGGGTACCAATGGGGAAAAACTGTTTTTT. This codes for CASSRGTNGEKLFF.

This rearrangement joins TRBV11-2 to TRBJ2-3; 9 bases fit TRBD2. V lost 5 bases and J lost 5; bases outside the gene matches: 8. Germline V gene sequence: CDR1 SGHAT, CDR2 FQNNGV. This CDR3 spans 15 amino acids. The CDR3 coding sequence is TGTGCCAGCAGCGGCTTGGGACTAGCAGTAGATACGCAGTATTTT. It translates to CASSGLGLAVDTQYF.

J is TRBJ1-4 and V is TRBV6-5; D perhaps matches TRBD1 (5 bases). CDR1 and CDR2 (germline): MNHEY, SVGAGI. The CDR3 is made up of 14 amino acids. V was clipped by 6 bases and J by 3 bases, with 11 bases between them. The CDR3 bases are TGTGCCAGCAGGACCGGGACTCCTAATGAAAAACTGTTTTTT. Protein product: CASRTGTPNEKLFF.

The J gene is TRBJ2-7, the V gene TRBV18, with TRBD1 matching over 8 bases. V shed 4 bases, J shed 6 bases, and the junction held 2 bases outside the gene matches. Germline V gene data show CDR1 as KGHSH and CDR2 as LQKENI. This CDR3 is 12 amino acids long. The CDR3 loop is CASSRTGGEQYF. CDR3 coding DNA: TGTGCCAGCTCACGTACAGGGGGCGAGCAGTACTTC.

This sequence joins TRBV7-3 and TRBJ1-5; maybe TRBD1 (5 bases). The length of the CDR3 is 16 residues. V lost 7 bases, J lost 4 bases, and 20 bases lay in between. Germline CDR1 SGHTA, CDR2 FQGTGA. CDR3: CASIVVLWQGNQPQHF. DNA for the CDR3: TGTGCCAGCATTGTAGTGCTATGGCAGGGAAATCAGCCCCAGCATTTT.

The chain recombines TRBV28 with TRBJ1-5; D is possibly TRBD1 (5 bases). Germline CDR1 reads MDHEN; CDR2 reads SYDVKM. CDR3 size: 12 residues. V gave up 9 bases and J gave up 4 bases, with 10 bases separating them. The CDR3 here is CASAQVNQPQHF. CDR3 in DNA: TGTGCCAGTGCACAGGTTAATCAGCCCCAGCATTTT.